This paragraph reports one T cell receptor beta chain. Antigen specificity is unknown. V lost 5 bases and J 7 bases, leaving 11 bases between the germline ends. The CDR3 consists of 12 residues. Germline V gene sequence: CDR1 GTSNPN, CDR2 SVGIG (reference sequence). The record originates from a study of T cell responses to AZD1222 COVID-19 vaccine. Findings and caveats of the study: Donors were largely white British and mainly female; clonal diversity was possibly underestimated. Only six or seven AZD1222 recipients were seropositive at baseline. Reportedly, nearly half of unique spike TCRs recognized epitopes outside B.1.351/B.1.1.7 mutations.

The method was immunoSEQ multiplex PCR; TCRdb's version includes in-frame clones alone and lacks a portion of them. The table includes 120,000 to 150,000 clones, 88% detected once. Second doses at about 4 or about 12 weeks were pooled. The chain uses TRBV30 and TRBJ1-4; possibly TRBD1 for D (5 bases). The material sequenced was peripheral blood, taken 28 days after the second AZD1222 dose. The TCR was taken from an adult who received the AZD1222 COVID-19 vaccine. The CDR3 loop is CAWGGNVEKLFF. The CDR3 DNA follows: TGTGCCTGGGGGGGGAATGTTGAAAAACTGTTTTTT. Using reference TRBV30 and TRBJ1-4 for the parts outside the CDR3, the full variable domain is SQTIHQWPATLVQPVGSPLSLECTVEGTSNPNLYWYRQAAGRGLQLLFYSVGIGQISSEVPQNLSASRPQDRQFILSSKKLLLSDSGFYLCAWGGNVEKLFFGSGTQLSVL.